This T cell receptor (beta chain) appears in the sequencing data of a study of blood T cells in healthy people across ages (dated by TCRdb to 2015 to 2017). Context from the whole study: In model experiments, template switching captured roughly one uniquely barcoded TCR beta cDNA molecule for every two T cells. Using deep sequencing normalized with unique cDNA molecular identifiers, the study measured how TCR beta repertoire diversity changes with age. Donors were grouped into four age groups: young (average approximately 16 years), middle-aged (39), aged (about 59) and long-lived (about 89). Using the same blood draw, the study looked at two additional independent replicas of 1 million unique cDNA reads for two donors, one aged 18 to 29 and the other aged 80 or older. What the authors observed across the whole study: Observed TCR beta diversity per million T cells fell roughly linearly with age, and a significant reduction was already apparent by age roughly 40. Total diversity estimates from one million sequenced T cells were considered lower bounds and underestimates. Since profiling was done on bulk unsorted PBMCs, naive and antigen-experienced compartments could not be conclusively compared. The percentage of naive T cells measured by flow cytometry correlated strongly with observed TCR beta diversity. Donor CMV infection status was unknown, potentially confounding age-related changes in expanded clonotypes. Compared with the aged group, the long-lived group had more naive CD4+ T cells, fewer expanded clones and increased TCR diversity, suggesting age selection.

The CDR3 measures 16 amino acids from cysteine to phenylalanine. The read is trimmed to its CDR3 DNA, 48 bases read in frame from base 1. The germline V gene (reference sequence) provides CDR1 SEHNR and CDR2 FQNEAQ. At the junction V is shortened by 5 bases and J by 4 bases, with 19 bases in between. Preparation of the library involved 5' RACE. The data were produced on an Illumina HiSeq 2500. A second PCR of about 7 to 12 cycles was run with a J-beta primer mix and a sample-barcoded 5' primer. Each TCR beta cDNA molecule received a unique molecular identifier from a template-switch 5' adaptor carrying 12 random nucleotides. At least 2.5 million CDR3-containing paired-end reads were obtained from each sample. First-strand cDNA was synthesized from all RNA with the Mint cDNA synthesis kit, primed by a TRBC-specific oligonucleotide. All cDNA was treated with uracil-DNA glycosylase and then went through a first 18-cycle PCR with the universal primers M1SS and BC2_uni_R. On the study's bioinformatics: For normalization, 1 million high-quality reads, each with a distinct molecular identifier, were randomly selected from each sample. Instead of being binned into consensus sequences, reads with shared molecular identifiers were discarded. MiTCR, set to a Q25 quality threshold and the strictest error-elimination algorithm, was used for CDR3 identification, clonotype clustering and error correction. A nonparametric unseen species model with Euler transformation was used to estimate lower-bound total TCR beta diversity. TCRdb's own reprocessing of the public reads used fastp at Q25 and MiXCR and kept productive beta chains. Each CDR3 protein appears once, grouped with its most common genes and DNA. The V and J calls follow TCRdb's processing rather than the paper's. The sample records 750,000 or so distinct CDR3 sequences, 25% of which are singletons. The leading ten clones occupy 9.4% of the sample.

The donors were roughly 38 Caucasian individuals from Russia, aged roughly 6 to 100 years, who were systemically healthy. Each donor gave approximately 9.3 milliliters of peripheral blood, collected into EDTA-treated Vacutainer tubes. Ficoll-Paque density-gradient centrifugation was used to isolate PBMCs, with at least 6 million per sample. Trizol reagent was used to extract total RNA from PBMCs, with at least 5 micrograms per sample. For every donor, flow cytometry on a PBMC aliquot measured the percentage of naive CD45RAhigh/CD27high T cells. This clonotype turned up a few times. What this receptor recognizes is not known. Per-nucleotide qualities are absent, and no much larger clonotype sits a single base away. These records were also assigned to another study, of T cells of mothers and their children. The second source states: Nine systemically healthy Caucasian individuals, comprising three mothers and their six children, were included as donors. cDNA synthesis consumed the entire amount of extracted RNA, loaded at roughly 1.5 ug RNA in each 15 ul reaction. In the second PCR, the M1S primer added sample barcodes and 2-4 random nucleotides. Over 8.5 million TCR beta CDR3 reads came from each mother, compared with approximately 3.1 million reads from each child. Thymic selection similarly shapes TCR recombination output in related and unrelated pairs, with minor effect from inherited differences. Related mother-child pairs always showed normalized repertoire overlap that was slightly higher than in unrelated mother-child pairs, though the difference was never significant. Persistent microchimeric T cell clones were not detected, at a sensitivity of roughly 100 clones per million clonotypes. In the study, deep NGS was used to compare the TCR beta repertoires of mothers and children, and features distinguishing related mother-child pairs from unrelated individuals were sought. Mothers averaged about 40 +/- 4 years of age and children averaged approximately 12 +/- 4 years. Libraries were sequenced on Illumina HiSeq 2000 with 100+100 nt paired-end reads after adapter ligation with NEBNext reagents. Mother and child libraries were prepared a month apart and sequenced in separate runs to prevent cross-contamination. Each donor had between roughly 500,000 and 2,200,000 distinct TCR beta clonotypes identified. Naive TCR beta clonotypes were estimated from low-frequency clonotypes matched to each donor's FACS-determined naive share, without sorting.

This chain joins TRBV7-9 to TRBJ2-3; the D gene is possibly TRBD1 or TRBD2, each agreeing over 5 bases. The TCR was taken from a boy younger than 18 in good health. Sequencing was performed on blood. The nucleotides read TGTGCCAGCAGCCTTGTTGAGGGGAGTAGCGCAGATACGCAGTATTTT. Translated, it reads CASSLVEGSSADTQYF.